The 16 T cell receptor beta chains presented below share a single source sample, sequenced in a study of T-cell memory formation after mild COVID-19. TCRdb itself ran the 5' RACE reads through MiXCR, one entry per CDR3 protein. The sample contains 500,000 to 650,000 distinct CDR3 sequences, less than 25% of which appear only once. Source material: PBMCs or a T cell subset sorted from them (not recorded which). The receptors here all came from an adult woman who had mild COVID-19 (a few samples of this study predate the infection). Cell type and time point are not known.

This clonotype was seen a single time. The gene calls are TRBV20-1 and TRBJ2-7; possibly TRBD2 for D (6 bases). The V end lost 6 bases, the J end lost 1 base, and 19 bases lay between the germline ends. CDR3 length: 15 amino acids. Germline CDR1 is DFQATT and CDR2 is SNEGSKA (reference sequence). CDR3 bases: TGCAGTGCGCCACCCCGGGGGACGCGGTCCTACGAGCAGTACTTC. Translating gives CSAPPRGTRSYEQYF.

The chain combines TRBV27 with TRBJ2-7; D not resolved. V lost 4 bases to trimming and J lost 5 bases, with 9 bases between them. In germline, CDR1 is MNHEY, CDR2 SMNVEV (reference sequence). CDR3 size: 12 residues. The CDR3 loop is CASSSNWDEQYF. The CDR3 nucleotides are TGTGCCAGCAGTTCGAACTGGGACGAGCAGTACTTC.

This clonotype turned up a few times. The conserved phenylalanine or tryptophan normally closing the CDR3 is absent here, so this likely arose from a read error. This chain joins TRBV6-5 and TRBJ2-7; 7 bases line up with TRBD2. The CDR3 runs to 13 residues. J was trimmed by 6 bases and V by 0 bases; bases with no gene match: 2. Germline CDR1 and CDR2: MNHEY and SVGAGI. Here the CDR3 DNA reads TGTGCCAGCAGTTACTCGTCGGGAGGCGAGCAGTACTTA. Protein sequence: CASSYSSGGEQYL.

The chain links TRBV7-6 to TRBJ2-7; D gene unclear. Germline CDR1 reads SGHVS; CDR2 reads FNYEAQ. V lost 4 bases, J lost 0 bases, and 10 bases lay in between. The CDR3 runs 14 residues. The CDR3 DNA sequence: TGTGCCAGCAGCTCGATGGGTGCCTCCTACGAGCAGTACTTC. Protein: CASSSMGASYEQYF.

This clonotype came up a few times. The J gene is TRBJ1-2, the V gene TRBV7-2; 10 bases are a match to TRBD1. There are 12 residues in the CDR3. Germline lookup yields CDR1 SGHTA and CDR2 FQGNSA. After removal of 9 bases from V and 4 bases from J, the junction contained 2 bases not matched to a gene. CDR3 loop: CARRDRGYGYTF. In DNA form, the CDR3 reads TGTGCCAGACGGGACAGGGGCTATGGCTACACCTTC.

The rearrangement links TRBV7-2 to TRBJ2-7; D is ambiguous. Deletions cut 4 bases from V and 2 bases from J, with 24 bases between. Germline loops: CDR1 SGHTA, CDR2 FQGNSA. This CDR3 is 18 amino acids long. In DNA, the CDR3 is TGTGCCAGCAGCTCCGGAATACTGACACCTTTTGGGGCCTACGAGCAGTACTTC. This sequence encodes CASSSGILTPFGAYEQYF.

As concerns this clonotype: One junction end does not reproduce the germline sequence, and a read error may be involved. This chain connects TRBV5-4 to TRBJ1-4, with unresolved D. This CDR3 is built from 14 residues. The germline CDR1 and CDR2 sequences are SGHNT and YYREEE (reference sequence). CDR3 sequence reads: CASSLMDGNGKLFF. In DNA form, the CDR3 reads TGTGCCAGCAGCTTGATGGATGGTAATGGAAAACTGTTTTTT.

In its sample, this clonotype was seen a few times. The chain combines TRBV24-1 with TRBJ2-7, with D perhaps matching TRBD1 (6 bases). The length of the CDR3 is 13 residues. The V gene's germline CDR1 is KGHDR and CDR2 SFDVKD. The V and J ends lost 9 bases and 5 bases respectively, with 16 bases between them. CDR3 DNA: TGTGCCACCGGACGGCCGGGACACCACGAGCAGTACTTC. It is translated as CATGRPGHHEQYF.

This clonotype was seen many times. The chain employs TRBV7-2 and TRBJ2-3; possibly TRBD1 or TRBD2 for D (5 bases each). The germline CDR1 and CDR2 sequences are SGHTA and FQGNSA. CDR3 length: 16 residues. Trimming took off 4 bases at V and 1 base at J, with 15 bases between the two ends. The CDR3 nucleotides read TGTGCCAGCAGCTCCCAGGGTAGGGGACGCACAGATACGCAGTATTTT. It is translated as CASSSQGRGRTDTQYF.

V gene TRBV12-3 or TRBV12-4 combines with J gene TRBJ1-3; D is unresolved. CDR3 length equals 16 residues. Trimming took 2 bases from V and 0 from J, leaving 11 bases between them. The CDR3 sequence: CASSLHGDFSGNTIYF. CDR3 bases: TGTGCCAGCAGTTTACACGGGGATTTCTCTGGAAACACCATATATTTT.

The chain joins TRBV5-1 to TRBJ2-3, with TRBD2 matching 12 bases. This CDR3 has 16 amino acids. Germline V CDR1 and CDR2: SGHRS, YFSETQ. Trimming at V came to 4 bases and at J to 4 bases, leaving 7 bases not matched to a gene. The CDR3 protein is CASSLAGGPVSDTQYF. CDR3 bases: TGCGCCAGCAGCCTAGCGGGAGGGCCAGTATCAGATACGCAGTATTTT.

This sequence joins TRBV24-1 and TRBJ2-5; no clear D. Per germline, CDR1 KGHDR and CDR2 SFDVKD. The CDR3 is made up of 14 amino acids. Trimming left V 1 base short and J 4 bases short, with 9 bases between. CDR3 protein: CATSDFGPIETQYF. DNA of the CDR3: TGTGCCACCAGTGATTTTGGGCCTATAGAGACCCAGTACTTC.

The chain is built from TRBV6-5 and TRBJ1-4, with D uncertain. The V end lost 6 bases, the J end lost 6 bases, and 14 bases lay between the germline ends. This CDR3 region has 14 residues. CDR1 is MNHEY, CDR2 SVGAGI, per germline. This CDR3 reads CASRVGSWDEKLFF. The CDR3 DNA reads TGTGCCAGCAGAGTGGGGTCATGGGATGAAAAACTGTTTTTT.

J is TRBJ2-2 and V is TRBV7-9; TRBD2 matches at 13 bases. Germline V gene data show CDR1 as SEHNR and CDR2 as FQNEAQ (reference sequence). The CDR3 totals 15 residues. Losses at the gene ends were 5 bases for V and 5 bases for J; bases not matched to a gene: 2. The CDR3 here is CASSTGLAGTGELFF. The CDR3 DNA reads TGTGCCAGCAGCACGGGACTAGCGGGAACCGGGGAGCTGTTTTTT.

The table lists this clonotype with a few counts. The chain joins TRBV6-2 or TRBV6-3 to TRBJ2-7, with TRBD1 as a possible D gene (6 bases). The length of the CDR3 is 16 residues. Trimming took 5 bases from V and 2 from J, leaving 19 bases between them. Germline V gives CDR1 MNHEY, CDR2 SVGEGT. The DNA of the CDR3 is TGTGCCAGCAGTCAAACCTGGACAGAGGACGCCTACGAGCAGTACTTC. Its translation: CASSQTWTEDAYEQYF.

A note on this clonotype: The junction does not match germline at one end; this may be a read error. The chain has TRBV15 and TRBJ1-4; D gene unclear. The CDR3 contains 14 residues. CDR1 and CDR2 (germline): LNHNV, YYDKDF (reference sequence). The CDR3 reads CATSPTDSNEKLFF. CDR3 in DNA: TGTGCCACCAGCCCTACTGACTCTAATGAAAAGCTGTTTTTT.